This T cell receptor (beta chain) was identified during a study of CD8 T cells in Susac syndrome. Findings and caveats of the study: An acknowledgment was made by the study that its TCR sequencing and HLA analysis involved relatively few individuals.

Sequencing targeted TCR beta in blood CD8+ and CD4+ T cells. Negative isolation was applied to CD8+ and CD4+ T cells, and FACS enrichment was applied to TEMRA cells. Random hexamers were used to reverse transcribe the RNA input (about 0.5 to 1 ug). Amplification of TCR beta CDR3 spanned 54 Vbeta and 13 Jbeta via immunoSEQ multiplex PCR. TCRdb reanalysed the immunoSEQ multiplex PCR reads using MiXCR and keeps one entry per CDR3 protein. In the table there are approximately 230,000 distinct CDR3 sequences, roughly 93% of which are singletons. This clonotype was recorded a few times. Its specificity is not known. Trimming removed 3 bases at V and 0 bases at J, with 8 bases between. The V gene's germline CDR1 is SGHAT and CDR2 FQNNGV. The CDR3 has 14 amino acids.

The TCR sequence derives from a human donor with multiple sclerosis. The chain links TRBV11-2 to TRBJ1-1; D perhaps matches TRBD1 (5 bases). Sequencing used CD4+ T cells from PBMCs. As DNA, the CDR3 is TGTGCCAGCAGCTTGCAGGGAATGAACACTGAAGCTTTCTTT. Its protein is CASSLQGMNTEAFF.